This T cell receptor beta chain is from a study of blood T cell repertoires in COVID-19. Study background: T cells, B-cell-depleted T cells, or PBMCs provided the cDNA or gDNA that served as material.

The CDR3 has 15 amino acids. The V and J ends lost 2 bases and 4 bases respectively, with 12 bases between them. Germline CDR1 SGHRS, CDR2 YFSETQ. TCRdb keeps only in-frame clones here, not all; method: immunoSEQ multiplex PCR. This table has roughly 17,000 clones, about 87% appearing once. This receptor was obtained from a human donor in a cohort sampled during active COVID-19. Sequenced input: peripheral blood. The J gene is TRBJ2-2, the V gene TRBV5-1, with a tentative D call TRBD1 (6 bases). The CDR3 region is CASSFDGTTTGELFF. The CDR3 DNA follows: TGCGCCAGCAGCTTTGATGGGACAACCACCGGGGAGCTGTTTTTT.